The 8 T cell receptor beta chains in this list originate from one sample, sequenced in a study of blood T cell repertoires in COVID-19. Some clones are missing from TCRdb's copy, which holds only in-frame ones; the method was immunoSEQ multiplex PCR. The repertoire has some 100,000 clones, roughly nine tenths of them found once; the top ten carry 10%. The source material was peripheral blood. Receptors were obtained from a man aged 45 to 65 with acute or convalescent COVID-19.

This clone has only a few counts. J is TRBJ1-1 and V is TRBV7-2, with 7 bases that match TRBD1. After removal of 6 bases from V and 1 base from J, the junction contained 5 bases not matched to a gene. Looked up from germline, CDR1 is SGHTA and CDR2 is FQGNSA. The CDR3 is 14 amino acids. Here the CDR3 DNA reads TGTGCCAGCAGGCCGGGGACAGCGAACACTGAAGCTTTCTTT. Encoded protein: CASRPGTANTEAFF.

This clone was seen a few times. The rearrangement joins TRBV5-6 to TRBJ2-1; D may be TRBD2 (6 bases). CDR1 and CDR2 from the germline V gene are SGHDT and YYEEEE. The CDR3 contains 13 residues. V was trimmed by 6 bases and J by 8 bases, leaving 15 bases between them. Here the CDR3 reads CASTLGEDDEQFF. The CDR3 nucleotides read TGTGCCAGCACACTAGGGGAGGACGATGAGCAGTTCTTC.

This chain joins TRBV30 and TRBJ2-3; D is tentatively TRBD1 or TRBD2 (6 bases each). This CDR3 comprises 13 residues. Germline V CDR1 and CDR2: GTSNPN, SVGIG (reference sequence). The CDR3 loop reads CAWGAGITDTQYF. The CDR3 DNA is TGTGCATGGGGGGCAGGGATCACAGATACGCAGTATTTT.

The V call is TRBV24-1, the J call TRBJ2-3, with D tentatively TRBD2 (6 bases). The CDR3 has 15 amino acids. V lost 4 bases, J lost 5 bases, and 15 bases lay in between. The germline CDR1 and CDR2 sequences are KGHDR and SFDVKD. CDR3 nucleotides: TGTGCCACCAGTGACTCTGGACTATTCGGAGATACGCAGTATTTT. It translates to CATSDSGLFGDTQYF.

The rearrangement links TRBV19 to TRBJ2-7; 7 bases are shared with TRBD2. V lost 3 bases, J lost 5 bases, and 13 bases stayed unmatched. CDR1 and CDR2 from the germline V gene are LNHDA and SQIVND (reference sequence). CDR3 length: 16 residues. For the CDR3, the DNA is TGTGCCAGTAGTATCCGAGGAGGACTAGTTGGAGACGAGCAGTACTTC. Translated, it gives CASSIRGGLVGDEQYF.

This sequence joins TRBV27 and TRBJ2-7; 8 bases are shared with TRBD2. This CDR3 region has 12 residues. V lost 5 bases to trimming and J lost 6 bases; unmatched junction nucleotides: 3. From germline, CDR1 is MNHEY and CDR2 SMNVEV (reference sequence). The CDR3 DNA reads as TGTGCCAGCAGTCCCGGGAGGGGCGAGCAGTACTTC. It translates to CASSPGRGEQYF.

The gene calls are TRBV6-5 and TRBJ2-2; D is perhaps TRBD2 (6 bases). From germline, CDR1 is MNHEY and CDR2 SVGAGI. This CDR3 is built from 15 residues. Trimming took off 6 bases at V and 3 bases at J, with 14 bases between the two ends. CDR3 sequence (DNA): TGTGCCAGCAGGTTGCGGCGGGGTGACACCGGGGAGCTGTTTTTT. Its protein is CASRLRRGDTGELFF.

This chain uses TRBV19 with TRBJ2-5, with a tentative D call TRBD2 (10 bases). Germline values: CDR1 LNHDA, CDR2 SQIVND (reference sequence). V lost 5 bases and J 5 bases, leaving 30 bases between the germline ends. There are 19 residues in the CDR3. In DNA form, the CDR3 reads TGTGCCAGTAGTCTTACAGGGGGCCCTAGCGGGGGACGTTTGGAGACCCAGTACTTC. Its translation is CASSLTGGPSGGRLETQYF.